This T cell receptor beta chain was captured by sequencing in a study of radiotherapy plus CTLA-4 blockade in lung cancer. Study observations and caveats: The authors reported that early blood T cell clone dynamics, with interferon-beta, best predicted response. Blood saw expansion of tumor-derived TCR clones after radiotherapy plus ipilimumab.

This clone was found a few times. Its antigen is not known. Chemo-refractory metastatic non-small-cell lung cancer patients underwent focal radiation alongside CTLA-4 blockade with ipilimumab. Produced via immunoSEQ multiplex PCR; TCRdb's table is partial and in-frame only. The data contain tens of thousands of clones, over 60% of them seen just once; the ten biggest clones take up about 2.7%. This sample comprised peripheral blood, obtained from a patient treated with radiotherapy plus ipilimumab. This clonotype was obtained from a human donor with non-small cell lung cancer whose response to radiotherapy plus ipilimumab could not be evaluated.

The CDR3, as DNA: TGTGCCGGTTTGGACAGGCGAAATGAAAAACTGTTTTTT. Its translation: CAGLDRRNEKLFF. This sequence joins TRBV28 and TRBJ1-4; 7 bases match TRBD1. Trimming removed 11 bases from V and 5 bases from J; junction bases left unmatched: 8. The germline CDR1 and CDR2 sequences are MDHEN and SYDVKM. There are 13 residues in the CDR3.